A single sample is the source of the 10 T cell receptor beta chains below, sequenced in a study of vaccination and CD4 T cells after COVID-19. The Oncomine TCR Beta short-read assay was applied to DNA of cultured CD4+ T cells. TCRdb re-derived calls from the PCR reads in MiXCR, one entry per CDR3 protein. Found here are some 19,000 distinct CDR3 sequences, approximately 37% of them singletons; the top ten hold 13% to 15%. Treatment given: roughly ten-day PBMC culture with coronavirus spike peptide pools or control peptides (ViraFEST assay). Which antigens these TCRs recognize remains unknown. Sequenced: cultured CD4+ T cells from blood. These receptors were obtained from a human donor with COVID-19.

This clonotype was recorded a few times. The gene calls are TRBV7-9 and TRBJ2-5, with 10 bases lining up with TRBD1. The CDR3 runs 16 residues. J was trimmed by 4 bases and V by 5 bases; bases with no gene match: 10. Germline V gene sequence: CDR1 SEHNR, CDR2 FQNEAQ (reference sequence). This chain's CDR3 is CASSLGTGVLGETQYF. The CDR3 bases are TGTGCCAGCAGCCTTGGGACAGGGGTACTTGGAGAGACCCAGTACTTC.

CDR3 DNA sequence: TGCGCCAGCAGTGATGGGGGGATGCCTACTGAAGCTTTCTTT. Translation gives CASSDGGMPTEAFF. The V gene is TRBV10-2, the J gene TRBJ1-1; D might be TRBD1 (5 bases). V was clipped by 3 bases and J by 5 bases, with 13 bases between them. This CDR3 region has 14 residues. Per germline, CDR1 WSHSY and CDR2 SAAADI.

This chain links TRBV11-3 with TRBJ1-2; TRBD1 agrees at 9 bases. Germline V gene data show CDR1 as SGHNT and CDR2 as YENEEA. J gave up 4 bases and V 5 bases, and 17 bases lay outside the gene matches. This CDR3 is 18 amino acids long. CDR3 nucleotide sequence: TGTGCCAGCAGCGAAACTCCACAGGGGGCCAGGAGCGCCTATGGCTACACCTTC. Amino acids: CASSETPQGARSAYGYTF.

The V gene is TRBV14, the J gene TRBJ2-1, with D uncertain. V lost 4 bases and J 10 bases, leaving 20 bases between the germline ends. CDR1 SGHDN and CDR2 FVKESK come from the germline V gene. CDR3 length: 15 amino acids. The CDR3 region is CASSPRHNWNEEQFF. The DNA for the CDR3 is TGTGCCAGCAGCCCCAGACATAATTGGAATGAAGAGCAGTTCTTC.

The chain joins TRBV2 to TRBJ2-5, with 8 bases that match TRBD1. CDR1 and CDR2 from the germline V gene are SNHLY and FYNNEI. J gave up 6 bases and V 4 bases, and 10 bases lay outside the gene matches. The CDR3 covers 15 residues. In DNA, the CDR3 is TGTGCCAGCAGTGCACAGGGGGTGGACTCAAAGACCCAGTACTTC. Its protein product is CASSAQGVDSKTQYF.

This rearrangement joins TRBV7-2 to TRBJ1-2; 9 positions agree with TRBD1. The J segment lost 7 bases and the V segment lost 5 bases, leaving 11 bases of the junction unmatched. The CDR3 runs to 15 residues. The germline CDR1 and CDR2 sequences are SGHTA and FQGNSA. Here the CDR3 DNA reads TGTGCCAGCAGCGACCCGGGACAGGGTGTGGCTGGCTACACCTTC. This translates into CASSDPGQGVAGYTF. Using reference TRBV7-2 and TRBJ1-2 for the parts outside the CDR3, the full variable domain is GAGVSQSPSNKVTEKGKDVELRCDPISGHTALYWYRQSLGQGLEFLIYFQGNSAPDKSGLPSDRFSAERTGGSVSTLTIQRTQQEDSAVYLCASSDPGQGVAGYTFGSGTRLTVV.

The CDR3 reads CAWSVPRAGSAYNEQFF. The CDR3 DNA sequence: TGTGCCTGGAGTGTACCTAGGGCGGGGAGCGCCTACAATGAGCAGTTCTTC. This rearrangement joins TRBV30 to TRBJ2-1; perhaps TRBD2 as D (6 bases). V lost 0 bases and J lost 2, with 17 bases in between. The germline CDR1 and CDR2 sequences are GTSNPN and SVGIG (reference sequence). The CDR3 contains 17 residues.

This clonotype was seen just once. The rearrangement uses TRBV2 and TRBJ2-2; 8 bases are shared with TRBD1. CDR3 length: 16 residues. V was clipped by 4 bases and J by 5 bases; unmatched bases: 9. Germline assignment: CDR1 SNHLY and CDR2 FYNNEI. The CDR3 sequence is CASSGWTGIATGELFF. For the CDR3, the DNA is TGTGCCAGCAGTGGTTGGACAGGGATAGCGACCGGGGAGCTGTTTTTT.

This clonotype appeared once. This chain links TRBV5-1 with TRBJ2-5; D is uncertain. This CDR3 has 14 amino acids. Trimming pared 5 bases from V and 5 bases from J, leaving 16 bases between. Germline V gene lookup returns CDR1 SGHRS and CDR2 YFSETQ. CDR3 amino acids: CASSRSSLMETQYF. DNA of the CDR3: TGCGCCAGCAGTAGAAGTAGCCTCATGGAGACCCAGTACTTC.

This clonotype was detected only a few times. The chain links TRBV15 to TRBJ2-3; 7 bases are shared with TRBD2. The CDR3 is 15 residues long. Germline V gene lookup returns CDR1 LNHNV and CDR2 YYDKDF (reference sequence). J gave up 1 base and V 4 bases, and 5 bases lay outside the gene matches. In DNA form, the CDR3 reads TGTGCCACCAGCATTAGGAGCGGGGGCACAGATACGCAGTATTTT. Amino acid sequence: CATSIRSGGTDTQYF.